This T cell receptor (beta chain) is drawn from a study of blood T cell repertoires in COVID-19. Study as a whole: Samples representing acute and convalescent COVID-19 were sourced from the United States, Italy and Spain. T cells, B-cell-depleted T cells, or PBMCs supplied cDNA or gDNA.

Per the study methods: How many nucleated cells were present was estimated from reference gene primer amplification. The method was immunoSEQ multiplex PCR; TCRdb's version includes in-frame clones alone and lacks a portion of them. Clone size and the V and J calls come from that table; the DNA yielded D and trimming. Counted here are 90,000 to 140,000 clones, roughly 79% occurring once; the ten biggest clones make up around a tenth. The CDR3 has 16 amino acids. CDR1 is MNHNS, CDR2 SASEGT, per germline. V lost 4 bases and J 0 bases, leaving 14 bases between the germline ends. Specimen: peripheral blood. This chain uses TRBV6-1 with TRBJ2-3; D perhaps matches TRBD2 (5 bases). The origin of this receptor is a woman aged 70-85 years with acute or convalescent COVID-19. The CDR3 nucleotides are TGTGCCAGCAGTGCCCTTTCGAGGACTAGCACAGATACGCAGTATTTT. Protein sequence: CASSALSRTSTDTQYF.